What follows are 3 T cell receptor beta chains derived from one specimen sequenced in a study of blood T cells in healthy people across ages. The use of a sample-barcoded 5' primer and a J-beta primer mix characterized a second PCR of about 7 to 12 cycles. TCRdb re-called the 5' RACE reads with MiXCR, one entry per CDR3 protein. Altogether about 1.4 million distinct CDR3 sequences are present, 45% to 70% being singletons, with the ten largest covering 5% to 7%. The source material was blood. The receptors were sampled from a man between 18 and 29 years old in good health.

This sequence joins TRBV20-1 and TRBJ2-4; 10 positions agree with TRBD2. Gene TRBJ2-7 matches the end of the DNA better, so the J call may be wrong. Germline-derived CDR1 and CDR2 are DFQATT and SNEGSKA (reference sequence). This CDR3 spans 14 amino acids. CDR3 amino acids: CSALLAGVSDEQYF. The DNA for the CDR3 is TGCAGTGCTCTGCTAGCGGGAGTGTCAGACGAGCAGTACTTC.

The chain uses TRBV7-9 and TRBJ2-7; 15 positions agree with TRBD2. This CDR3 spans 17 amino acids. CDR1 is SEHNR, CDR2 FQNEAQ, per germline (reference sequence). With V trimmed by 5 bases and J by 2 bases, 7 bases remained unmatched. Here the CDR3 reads CASSLGTSGGTTYEQYF. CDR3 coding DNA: TGTGCCAGCAGCCTGGGGACTAGCGGGGGGACAACCTACGAGCAGTACTTC.

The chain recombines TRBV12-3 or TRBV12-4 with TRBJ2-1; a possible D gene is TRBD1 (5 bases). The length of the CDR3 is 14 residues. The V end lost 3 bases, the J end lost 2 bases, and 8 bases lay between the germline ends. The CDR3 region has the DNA TGTGCCAGCAGTTTTTCCAGGGCCTACAATGAGCAGTTCTTC. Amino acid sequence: CASSFSRAYNEQFF.